This section outlines one TCR beta chain sequence together with its context. Antigen: not known. Without the conserved terminal phenylalanine or tryptophan, this CDR3 likely stems from a read error. The DNA is omitted, as the CDR3 cannot be located on it reliably, and the CDR3 follows TCRdb's listing. This sample was taken from a study of blood T cells in healthy people across ages. Study results and caveats: Fewer expanded clones and more diversity marked long-lived versus aged donors.

A second PCR, run for about 6 to 11 cycles, used a sample-barcoded 5' primer plus a J-beta primer mix. Every sample gave at least 3 million paired-end reads containing CDR3. One entry per CDR3 protein, called by TCRdb with MiXCR from the 5' RACE reads. The sample includes more than 900,000 distinct CDR3 sequences, under 35% of them seen just once. These data are also associated with another study on T cells of mothers and their children. Per that paper: Related mother-child pairs shared marginally more repertoire than unrelated pairs, though not significantly.

The sequence derives from a woman between 35 and 50 years old in good health. Sequenced: blood.

CDR3 loop: CSVGRDNGYL. This chain uses TRBV29-1 with TRBJ2-4. The CDR3 is 10 amino acids in total, end residues counted. Germline V gene data show CDR1 as SQVTM and CDR2 as ANQGSEA.